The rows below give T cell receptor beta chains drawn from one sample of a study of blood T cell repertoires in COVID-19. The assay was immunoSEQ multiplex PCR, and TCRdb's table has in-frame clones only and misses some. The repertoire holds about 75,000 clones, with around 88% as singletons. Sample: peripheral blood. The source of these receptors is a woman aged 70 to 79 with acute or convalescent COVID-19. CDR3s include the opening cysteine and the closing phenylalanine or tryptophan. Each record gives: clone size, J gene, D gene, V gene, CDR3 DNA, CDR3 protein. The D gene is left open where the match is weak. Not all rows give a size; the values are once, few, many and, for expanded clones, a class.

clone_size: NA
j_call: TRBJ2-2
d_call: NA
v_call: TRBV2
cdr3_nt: TGTGCCAGCAGGAGGGCGCGAGGCACCGGGGAGCTGTTTTTT
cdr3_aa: CASRRARGTGELFF

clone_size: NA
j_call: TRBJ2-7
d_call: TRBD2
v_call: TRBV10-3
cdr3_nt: TGTGCCATCAGTGATGCTCGGGACGCGGGAGGCGAGCAGTACTTC
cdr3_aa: CAISDARDAGGEQYF

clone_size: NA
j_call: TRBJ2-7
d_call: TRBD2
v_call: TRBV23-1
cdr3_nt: TGCGCCAGCGTAAATCCTAGGCGGGAGGATCGTGGCGAGCAGTACTTC
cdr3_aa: CASVNPRREDRGEQYF

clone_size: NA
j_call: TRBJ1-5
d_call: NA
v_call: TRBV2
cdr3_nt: TGTGCCAGCAGTGTGGGGGGTCGGGGCAATCAGCCCCAGCATTTT
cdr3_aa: CASSVGGRGNQPQHF

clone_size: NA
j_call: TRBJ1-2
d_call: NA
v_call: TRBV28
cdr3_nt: TGTGCCAGCAGTTTGGGGGGGGGCGGCTACACCTTC
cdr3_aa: CASSLGGGGYTF

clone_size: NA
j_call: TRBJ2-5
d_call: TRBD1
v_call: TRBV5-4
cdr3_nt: TGTGCCAGCAGCTCCGACAGGGGGATTGGGACCCAGTACTTC
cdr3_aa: CASSSDRGIGTQYF

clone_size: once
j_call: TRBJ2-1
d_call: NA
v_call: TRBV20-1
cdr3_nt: TGCAGTGCTAGTGGCGGGAACTACAATGAGCAGTTCTTC
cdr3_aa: CSASGGNYNEQFF

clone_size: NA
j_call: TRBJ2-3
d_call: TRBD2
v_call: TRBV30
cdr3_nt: TGTGCCTGGCGGTCCCCAAAGGTTTCCGGGGGAGGGTTGGCGGATACGCAGTATTTT
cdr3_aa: CAWRSPKVSGGGLADTQYF

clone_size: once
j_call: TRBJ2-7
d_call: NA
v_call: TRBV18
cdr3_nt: TGTGCCAGCTCACCGGCGACTGGCTCCTACGAGCAGTACTTC
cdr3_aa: CASSPATGSYEQYF

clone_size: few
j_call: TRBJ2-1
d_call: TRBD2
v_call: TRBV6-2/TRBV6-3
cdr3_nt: TGTGCCAGCAGTTACTCGAAGCGGGAGAGGTATGATGAGCAGTTCTTC
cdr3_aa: CASSYSKRERYDEQFF

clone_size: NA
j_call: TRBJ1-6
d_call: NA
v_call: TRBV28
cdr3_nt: TGTGCCAGCACACGGGATAATTCACCCCTCCACTTT
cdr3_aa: CASTRDNSPLHF

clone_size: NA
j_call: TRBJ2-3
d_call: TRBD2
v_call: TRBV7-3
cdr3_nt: TGTGCCAGCAGCTTGCGGGGGGACACAGATACGCAGTATTTT
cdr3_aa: CASSLRGDTDTQYF

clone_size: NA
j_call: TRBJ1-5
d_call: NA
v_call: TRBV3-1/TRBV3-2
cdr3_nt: TGTGCCAGCAGCCAACAGGGATCGGGCAATCAGCCCCAGCATTTT
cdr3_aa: CASSQQGSGNQPQHF

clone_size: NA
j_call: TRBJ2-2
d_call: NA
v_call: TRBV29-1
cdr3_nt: TGCAGCGTTCGCAGGGATACCGGGGAGCTGTTTTTT
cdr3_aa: CSVRRDTGELFF

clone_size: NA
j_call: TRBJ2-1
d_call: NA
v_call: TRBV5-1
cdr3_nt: TGCGCCAGCAGCTTGGGGGGGACTGGCTCCTACAATGAGCAGTTCTTC
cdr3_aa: CASSLGGTGSYNEQFF

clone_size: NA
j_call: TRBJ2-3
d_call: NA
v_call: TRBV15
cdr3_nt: TGTGCCACCAGCCCAGGGCTGGATACGCAGTATTTT
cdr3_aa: CATSPGLDTQYF

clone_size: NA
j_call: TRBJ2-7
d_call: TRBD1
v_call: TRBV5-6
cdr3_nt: TGTGCCAGCAGCTCCTCCGGGACAGGGGTACCCTACGAGCAGTACTTC
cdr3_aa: CASSSSGTGVPYEQYF

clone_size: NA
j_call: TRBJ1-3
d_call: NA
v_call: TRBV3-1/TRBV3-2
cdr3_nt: TGTGCCAGCAGTCGAGCCGCGCCGGACAGCACGTACTTTGGAAACACCATATATTTT
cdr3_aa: CASSRAAPDSTYFGNTIYF

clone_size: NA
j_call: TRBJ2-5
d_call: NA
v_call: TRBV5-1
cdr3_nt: TGCGCCAGCACCGATCGGCGGGTCAACCAAGAGACCCAGTACTTC
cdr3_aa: CASTDRRVNQETQYF

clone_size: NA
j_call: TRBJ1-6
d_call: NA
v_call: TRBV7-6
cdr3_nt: TGTGCCAGCAGCCCGCGGGGGTCGGTTAATAATTCACCCCTCCACTTT
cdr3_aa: CASSPRGSVNNSPLHF

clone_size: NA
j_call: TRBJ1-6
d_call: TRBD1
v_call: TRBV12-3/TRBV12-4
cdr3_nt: TGTGCCAGCAGTTTAGGACAGGGGGCTAGGAGCCACTTT
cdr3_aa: CASSLGQGARSHF

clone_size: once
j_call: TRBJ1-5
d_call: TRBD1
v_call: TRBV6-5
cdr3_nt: TGTGCCAGCACCGGGACAGGATGGGTCCCGGAGCCCCAGCATTTT
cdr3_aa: CASTGTGWVPEPQHF

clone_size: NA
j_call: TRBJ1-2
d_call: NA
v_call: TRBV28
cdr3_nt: TGTGCCAGCAGTTTCGGACAGAACTATGGCTACACCTTC
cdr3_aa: CASSFGQNYGYTF

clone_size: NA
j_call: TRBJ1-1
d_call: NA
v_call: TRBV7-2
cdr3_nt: TGTGCCAGCAGCCCTAGTCTCTTAGAAGCTGAAGCTTTCTTT
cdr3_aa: CASSPSLLEAEAFF

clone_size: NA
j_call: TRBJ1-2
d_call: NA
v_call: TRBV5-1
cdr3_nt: TGCGCCAGCAGCTTGGCCGACTTATGGGGCTACACCTTC
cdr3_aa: CASSLADLWGYTF

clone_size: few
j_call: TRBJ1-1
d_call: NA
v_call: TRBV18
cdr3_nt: TGTGCCAGCTCACCAAGCGTGGAGGTGAACACTGAAGCTTTCTTT
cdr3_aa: CASSPSVEVNTEAFF

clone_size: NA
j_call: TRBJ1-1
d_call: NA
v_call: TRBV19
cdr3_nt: TGTGCCAGTGAGTCCGGGGGGCTGAACACTGAAGCTTTCTTT
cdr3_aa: CASESGGLNTEAFF

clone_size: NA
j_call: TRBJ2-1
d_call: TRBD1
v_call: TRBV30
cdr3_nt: TGTGCCTGGAATCGGGACAGGGCAGAAGGTGAGCAGTTCTTC
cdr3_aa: CAWNRDRAEGEQFF

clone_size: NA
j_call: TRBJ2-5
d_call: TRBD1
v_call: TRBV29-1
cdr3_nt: TGCAGCGTTGACAGGGGGATAGAGACCCAGTACTTC
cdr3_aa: CSVDRGIETQYF

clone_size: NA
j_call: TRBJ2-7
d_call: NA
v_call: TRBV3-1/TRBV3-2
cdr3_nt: TGTGCCAGCAGCCCTAACGAAGACGAGCAGTACTTC
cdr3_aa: CASSPNEDEQYF

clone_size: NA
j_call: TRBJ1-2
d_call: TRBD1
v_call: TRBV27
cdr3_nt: TGTGCCAGCAGTGCCCGGGACAGGCCACTCTATGGCTACACCTTC
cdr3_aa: CASSARDRPLYGYTF

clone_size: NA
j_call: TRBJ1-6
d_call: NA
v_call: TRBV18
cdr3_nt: TGTGCCAGCTCCCTCACGCAGGTCTATAATTCACCCCTCCACTTT
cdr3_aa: CASSLTQVYNSPLHF

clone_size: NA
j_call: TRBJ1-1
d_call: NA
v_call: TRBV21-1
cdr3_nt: TGTGCCAGCATCTCTCACCCTTCGATAAGAGAGGGGGCGAGAACTGAAGCTTTCTTT
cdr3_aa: CASISHPSIREGARTEAFF

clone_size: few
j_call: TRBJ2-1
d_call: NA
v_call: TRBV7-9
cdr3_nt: TGTGCCAGCAGGTCCGCCGGGACTGTGTTCTCCTACAATGAGCAGTTCTTC
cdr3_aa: CASRSAGTVFSYNEQFF

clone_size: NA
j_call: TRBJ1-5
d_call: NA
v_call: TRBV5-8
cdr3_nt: TGTGCCAGCAGCTTCCTTGATCAGCCCCAGCATTTT
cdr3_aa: CASSFLDQPQHF

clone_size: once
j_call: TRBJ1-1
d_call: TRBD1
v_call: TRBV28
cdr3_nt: TGTGCCAGCAGTTTGATCAGGAGTCGGACAGGGCCCACTGAAGCTTTCTTT
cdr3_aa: CASSLIRSRTGPTEAFF

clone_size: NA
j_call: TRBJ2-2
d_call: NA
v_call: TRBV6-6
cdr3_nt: TGTGCCAGCAGTTACTCGTCCAGGGATGGGGTGCTGTTTTTT
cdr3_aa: CASSYSSRDGVLFF

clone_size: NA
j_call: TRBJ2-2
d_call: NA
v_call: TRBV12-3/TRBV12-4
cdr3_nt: TGTGCCAGCAGCTCTTTCGGGGAGCTGTTTTTT
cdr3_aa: CASSSFGELFF

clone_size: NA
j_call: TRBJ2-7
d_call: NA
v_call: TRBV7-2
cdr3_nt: TGTGCCAGCAGCTACCCGACACTCTACGAGCAGTACTTC
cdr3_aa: CASSYPTLYEQYF

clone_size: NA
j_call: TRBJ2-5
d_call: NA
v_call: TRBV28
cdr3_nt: TGTGCCAGCAGTCCGGACACTGGGGCCCAAGAGACCCAGTACTTC
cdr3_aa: CASSPDTGAQETQYF

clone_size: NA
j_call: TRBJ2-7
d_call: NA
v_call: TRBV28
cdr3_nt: TGTGCCAGCAGTTTGAGGAACACCCCCTACGAGCAGTACTTC
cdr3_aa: CASSLRNTPYEQYF

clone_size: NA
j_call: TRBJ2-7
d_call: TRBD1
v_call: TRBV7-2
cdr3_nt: TGTGCCAGCAGCCACGACAGGGGCTACGAGCAGTACTTC
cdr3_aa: CASSHDRGYEQYF

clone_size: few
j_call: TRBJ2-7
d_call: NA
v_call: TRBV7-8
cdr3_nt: TGTGCCAGCAGCTTAAGTCAGGGGCCCTACGAGCAGTACTTC
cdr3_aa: CASSLSQGPYEQYF

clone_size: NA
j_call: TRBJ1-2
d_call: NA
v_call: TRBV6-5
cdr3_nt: TGTGCCAGCAGTTACAGAGGGCTTCAGGGAGGCGGCTACACCTTC
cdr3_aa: CASSYRGLQGGGYTF

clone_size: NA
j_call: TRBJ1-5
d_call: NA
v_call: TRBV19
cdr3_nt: TGTGCCAGTACTCCGGGGTTAAATCAGCCCCAGCATTTT
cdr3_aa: CASTPGLNQPQHF

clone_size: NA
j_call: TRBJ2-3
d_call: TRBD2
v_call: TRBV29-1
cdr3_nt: TGCAGCGTCAGCCGGGGGGGCGCAGATACGCAGTATTTT
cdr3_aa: CSVSRGGADTQYF

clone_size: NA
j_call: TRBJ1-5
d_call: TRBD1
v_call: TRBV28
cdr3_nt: TGTGCCAGCAGTCTTACAGGGGGCCGTTATAGCAATCAGCCCCAGCATTTT
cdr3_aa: CASSLTGGRYSNQPQHF

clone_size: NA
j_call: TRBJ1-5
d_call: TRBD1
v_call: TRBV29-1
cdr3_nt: TGCAGCGTCAGGACAGGGAGCAATCAGCCCCAGCATTTT
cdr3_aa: CSVRTGSNQPQHF